This TCR beta chain was recorded in a study of cytomegalovirus exposure and HLA in healthy donors. CDR3 length: 12 residues. The V gene lost 6 bases and the J gene lost 9 bases, with 12 bases spanning the gap. Germline CDR1 reads SGHVS; CDR2 reads FQNEAQ. The PCR contained 60 Vbeta and 13 Jbeta primers. Sequencing used immunoSEQ multiplex PCR; TCRdb keeps in-frame clones, though not all of them. The repertoire holds 100,000 to 150,000 clones, with around 68% as singletons. Regarding this clone: What it binds is not known.

Study results and limitations: Reportedly, a later analysis found an Asian-associated ancestry cluster had fewer N-insertions than the approximately 600-donor mean. Presence/absence comparisons presumed near-even sequencing depth among donors. Among immune exposure information, only CMV serostatus was available.

Sequencing used PBMCs. The V and J genes are TRBV7-8 and TRBJ1-5; D ambiguous. This clonotype was sampled from a man aged 35 to 55 in good health and CMV-seropositive. The CDR3 sequence: CASSLSVWPQHF. Here the CDR3 DNA reads TGTGCCAGCAGTCTCTCGGTTTGGCCCCAGCATTTT.